This T cell receptor beta chain originates from a study of blood T cell repertoires in COVID-19. The overall study: The United States, Italy and Spain were the sources of the acute and convalescent COVID-19 samples. PBMCs, B-cell-depleted T cells, or T cells provided the cDNA or gDNA that made up the material.

Enrollment of patients from Seattle took place during active infection, with longitudinal follow-up. Authors' methods: Reference gene primers were amplified, and this amplification served to estimate nucleated cell counts. Sequencing was performed with immunoSEQ multiplex PCR; in TCRdb, only in-frame clones are kept and a portion is missing. V, J and clone size reflect that table, while D and trimming were determined from the DNA. This sample has about 92,000 clones; roughly 89% occur once, and the top ten carry around 17%. Per the germline V gene, CDR1 is SGHTA and CDR2 is FQGNSA. Trimming took 8 bases from V and 8 from J, leaving 15 bases between them. The CDR3 sequence is 13 residues long.

This receptor was identified in a woman in her sixties or seventies with COVID-19, enrolled during active disease. The chain couples TRBV7-2 to TRBJ1-4; D is perhaps TRBD1 (5 bases). Sequencing was carried out using peripheral blood. The CDR3 DNA reads as TGTGCCAGCGGGTCAGGGAGGAACGAAAAACTGTTTTTT. It translates to CASGSGRNEKLFF.